The entry below describes one T cell receptor (beta chain). Its antigen is unknown. Unique molecular identifiers featured in how the TCRbeta library was prepared. TCRdb reprocessed the PCR reads via MiXCR and lists one record per CDR3 protein. The table includes about 58,000 distinct CDR3 sequences, 40% to 45% detected once. This entry comes from a study of T-cell reconstitution after alpha-beta-depleted transplantation in children. V gave up 10 bases and J gave up 1 base; unmatched junction bases: 11. The CDR3 covers 15 residues. CDR1 and CDR2 (germline): MNHEY, SMNVEV (reference sequence). Overall study results and limits: After one year, T-cell counts and TCRbeta diversity mostly came from new T cells. Certain patients had high TCRbeta diversity at day 60, and it came from recipient T cells and thymic progenitors that survived. Where alpha-beta T cells came from about two months after transplant was reportedly several hundred expanded graft clones.

This TCR derives from a male patient younger than 18 who had a stem cell transplant for acute lymphoblastic leukemia, so the T cells may come from the graft donor. This chain joins TRBV27 and TRBJ2-5; TRBD2 matches 8 bases. The source was PBMCs, mostly from graft donor cells, collected 360 days after TCRalphabeta/CD19-depleted stem cell transplant. This CDR3 is CATQGRGDIQETQYF. In nucleotides, the CDR3 is TGTGCCACTCAAGGGCGGGGGGACATCCAAGAGACCCAGTACTTC.